This is a list of T cell receptor beta chains from one sample in a study of cytomegalovirus exposure and HLA in healthy donors. Method: immunoSEQ multiplex PCR; TCRdb's copy keeps in-frame clones and lacks some. The top ten hold approximately 7.1% of the sample, which has fewer than 200,000 clones, roughly 78% seen once. The sample consisted of PBMCs. These TCRs come from a man aged 35 to 55 in good health and CMV-seropositive. The CDR3 runs from the conserved cysteine through the conserved F or W. D genes are given only for firm matches. Clone size is not always given. Where it is, it says once, few, many or a class for expanded clones.

j_call	d_call	clone_size	v_call	cdr3_nt	cdr3_aa
TRBJ1-5	-	-	TRBV30	TGTGCCTGGACCACCGGGGTCAATCAGCCCCAGCATTTT	CAWTTGVNQPQHF
TRBJ1-5	TRBD1	-	TRBV6-5	TGTGCCAGCAGTTACGGTGGGAGACAGGGGGATCAGCCCCAGCATTTT	CASSYGGRQGDQPQHF
TRBJ2-5	TRBD1	-	TRBV9	TGTGCCAGCAGCGCCACAGGGGCTATAGAGACCCAGTACTTC	CASSATGAIETQYF
TRBJ2-2	-	-	TRBV5-5	TGTGCCAGCAGCTTGGACAGAAACACCGGGGAGCTGTTTTTT	CASSLDRNTGELFF
TRBJ2-2	-	-	TRBV4-2	TGTGCCAGCAGCCAACTGGGGCGGCGCCCCATCGACACCGGGGAGCTGTTTTTT	CASSQLGRRPIDTGELFF
TRBJ1-2	-	-	TRBV4-2	TGTGCCAGCAGCCAAGATGGGTTGGGGGGTGGCTATGGCTACACCTTC	CASSQDGLGGGYGYTF
TRBJ2-5	-	-	TRBV9	TGTGCCAGCAGCCCACGTGCAGGGTTGGAGACCCAGTACTTC	CASSPRAGLETQYF
TRBJ1-1	-	once	TRBV20-1	TGCAGTGCTCCTCGGCGGACTGAAGCTTTCTTT	CSAPRRTEAFF
TRBJ1-2	-	-	TRBV4-3	TGCGCCAGCAGCCAAGATCAGGGAGGGGCTGGCTACACCTTC	CASSQDQGGAGYTF
TRBJ2-1	-	-	TRBV21-1	TGTGCCAGCACCGAGCGAACAGGGGGCAATGAGCAGTTCTTC	CASTERTGGNEQFF
TRBJ1-1	TRBD1	-	TRBV7-3	TGTGCCAGCAGCTGGGAGGGGGACAGGGGCGCCCCCAGGAACACTGAAGCTTTCTTT	CASSWEGDRGAPRNTEAFF
TRBJ1-1	-	-	TRBV7-2	TGTGCCAGCTGGGGAGGACATGAAGCTTTCTTT	CASWGGHEAFF
TRBJ1-1	-	-	TRBV19	TGTGCCAGTAGTATAGTATCCGGGACAGAAGCTTTCTTT	CASSIVSGTEAFF
TRBJ2-7	-	-	TRBV27	TGTGCCAGCAGTTTAAGGGGCATCTACGAGCAGTACTTC	CASSLRGIYEQYF
TRBJ1-1	TRBD1	once	TRBV7-6	TGTGCCAGCAGCTTAACGACAGGGGACACTGAAGCTTTCTTT	CASSLTTGDTEAFF
TRBJ1-2	TRBD1	-	TRBV10-3	TGTGCCATCAGCACAGGGGGCTGGGCTGGCTACACCTTC	CAISTGGWAGYTF